This is a list of T cell receptor beta chains from one sample in a study of blood T cell repertoires in COVID-19. Libraries were prepared by immunoSEQ multiplex PCR; TCRdb keeps only in-frame clonotypes and omits some of them. The profile shows under 250,000 clones, approximately 80% of them singletons. Material: peripheral blood. The receptor source for this set is a man in his forties or fifties with acute or convalescent COVID-19. The CDR3 runs from the conserved cysteine through the conserved F or W. The D gene is left open where the match is weak. A clone size is listed for some rows: how often the clone was seen (once, few, many), or a class if it is expanded.

cdr3_aa cdr3_nt j_call d_call clone_size v_call
CASSRGMGRDTQYF TGTGCCAGCAGCAGGGGTATGGGGCGAGATACGCAGTATTTT TRBJ2-3 NA NA TRBV9
CASSQAGNSPLHF TGTGCCAGCAGCCAAGCGGGGAATTCACCCCTCCACTTT TRBJ1-6 NA NA TRBV4-2
CASSPGLDRYYEQYF TGTGCCAGCAGCCCAGGTTTGGACAGGTACTACGAGCAGTACTTC TRBJ2-7 TRBD1 NA TRBV7-2
CASSPPRGGPDSPLHF TGTGCCAGCAGCCCCCCGAGGGGGGGGCCAGATTCACCCCTCCACTTT TRBJ1-6 NA once TRBV7-9
CASVVGGGASSYNSPLHF TGTGCCAGCGTTGTGGGGGGGGGAGCGAGCTCCTATAATTCACCCCTCCACTTT TRBJ1-6 NA few TRBV28
CASSQDPGLAAFDEQFF TGTGCCAGCAGCCAAGATCCGGGACTAGCGGCGTTTGATGAGCAGTTCTTC TRBJ2-1 TRBD2 NA TRBV3-1/TRBV3-2
CASTGTLGSYNEQFF TGTGCCAGTACCGGGACATTGGGTTCCTACAATGAGCAGTTCTTC TRBJ2-1 NA NA TRBV19
CASSYLTTGWGEQYF TGTGCCAGCAGTTACTTGACGACAGGATGGGGGGAGCAGTACTTC TRBJ2-7 NA NA TRBV6-2/TRBV6-3
CASSLELGQPQHF TGTGCCAGCAGTTTAGAGCTAGGACAGCCCCAGCATTTT TRBJ1-5 NA NA TRBV12-3/TRBV12-4
CASSPTSYYEQYF TGTGCCAGCTCACCAACTAGTTATTACGAGCAGTACTTC TRBJ2-7 NA NA TRBV18
CASLLRRLIDYITIYF TGTGCCAGCCTCCTTCGGAGGTTAATAGACTATATCACCATATATTTT TRBJ1-3 NA NA TRBV6-4
CASSWTGGVDTEAFF TGTGCCAGCAGCTGGACAGGAGGTGTGGACACTGAAGCTTTCTTT TRBJ1-1 TRBD1 NA TRBV7-3
CASSAVAHTGELFF TGTGCCAGCAGTGCGGTAGCCCACACCGGGGAGCTGTTTTTT TRBJ2-2 NA NA TRBV2
CASSLQIDQPQHF TGTGCCAGTAGTTTACAGATAGATCAGCCCCAGCATTTT TRBJ1-5 NA NA TRBV19
CASSYSRRDSQAFF TGTGCCAGCAGTTACTCACGAAGGGACAGTCAAGCTTTCTTT TRBJ1-1 TRBD1 NA TRBV6-6
CASSPPYASGRAYEQFF TGTGCCAGCAGTCCCCCCTACGCTAGCGGGAGGGCCTATGAGCAGTTCTTC TRBJ2-1 TRBD2 NA TRBV25-1
CASSLDLAGATGANVLTF TGCGCCAGCAGCTTGGACCTAGCGGGAGCTACTGGGGCCAACGTCCTGACTTTC TRBJ2-6 TRBD2 NA TRBV5-1
CASRGARESPLHF TGTGCCAGCCGGGGTGCTCGAGAATCCCCCCTCCACTTT TRBJ1-6 NA NA TRBV25-1
CASSLRGPTYEQYF TGTGCCAGCAGTCTCCGGGGTCCCACCTACGAGCAGTACTTC TRBJ2-7 NA NA TRBV27
CASNPTGDYGYTF TGTGCCAGCAACCCAACAGGGGACTATGGCTACACCTTC TRBJ1-2 TRBD1 few TRBV2
CASSTEKNSPLHF TGTGCCAGCAGTACTGAAAAGAATTCACCCCTCCACTTT TRBJ1-6 NA NA TRBV25-1
CAISESTGGDYGYTF TGTGCCATCAGTGAGTCGACAGGGGGGGACTATGGCTACACCTTC TRBJ1-2 TRBD1 NA TRBV10-3
CASSQGVSNEKLFF TGTGCCAGCAGTCAAGGGGTTTCGAATGAAAAACTGTTTTTT TRBJ1-4 NA once TRBV6-6
CASSSRQGTYEQYF TGTGCCAGCAGCTCCCGCCAGGGGACCTACGAGCAGTACTTC TRBJ2-7 NA NA TRBV13
CASSEGARQPQHF TGCGCCAGCAGTGAGGGGGCACGGCAGCCCCAGCATTTT TRBJ1-5 NA few TRBV10-2
CASSLGIVASGETQYF TGTGCCAGCAGCTTAGGCATAGTAGCGTCGGGAGAGACCCAGTACTTC TRBJ2-5 NA NA TRBV11-3
CASSLGASNTGNTIYF TGTGCCAGCAGCTTAGGTGCATCAAACACCGGAAACACCATATATTTT TRBJ1-3 NA NA TRBV7-9